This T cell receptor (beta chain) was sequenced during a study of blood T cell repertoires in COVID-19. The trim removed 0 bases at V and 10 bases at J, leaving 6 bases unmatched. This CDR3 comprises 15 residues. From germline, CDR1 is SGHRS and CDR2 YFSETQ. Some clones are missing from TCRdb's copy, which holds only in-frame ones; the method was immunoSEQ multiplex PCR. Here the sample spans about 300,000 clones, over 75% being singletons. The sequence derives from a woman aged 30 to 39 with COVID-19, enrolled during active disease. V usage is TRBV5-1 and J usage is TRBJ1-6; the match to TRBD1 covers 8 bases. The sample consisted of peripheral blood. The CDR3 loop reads CASSLAGTGRSPLHF. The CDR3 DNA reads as TGCGCCAGCAGCTTGGCCGGGACAGGCAGGTCACCCCTCCACTTT.